Listed below are T cell receptor beta chains from one sample, sequenced in a study of T cells after yellow fever vaccination. TCRdb called the 5' RACE reads again in MiXCR, with one record for every CDR3 protein. The table has roughly 330,000 distinct CDR3 sequences, around 7% seen once. The starting material was PBMCs, obtained about 49 days after the first yellow fever vaccination. The receptors were gathered from a man between 18 and 29 years old who received the YFV17D yellow fever vaccine. The CDR3 runs from the conserved cysteine through the conserved F or W.

TRBV4-1	TRBJ2-5	CASSHIGGETQYF
TRBV30	TRBJ1-6	CAWSVRGSYNSPLHF
TRBV7-2	TRBJ2-3	CASSRTSGGGTDTQYF
TRBV20-1	TRBJ2-3	CSAFSGGADTQYF
TRBV6-2/TRBV6-3	TRBJ2-3	CASSYRLAGGLDTQYF
TRBV7-2	TRBJ1-2	CASSLELGLPGGYTF
TRBV15	TRBJ1-2	CATSRDHTVYGYTF
TRBV9	TRBJ1-2	CASSRTGYGYTF
TRBV18	TRBJ1-1	CASSAGTEDSFF
TRBV12-3/TRBV12-4	TRBJ1-2	CASGSAGVLGYGYTF
TRBV3-1	TRBJ2-3	CASSQAVGTAPTMYF
TRBV12-3/TRBV12-4	TRBJ1-1	CASSFSVMNTEAFF
TRBV9	TRBJ2-3	CASSVWHGASTDTQYF
TRBV5-1	TRBJ1-1	CASGEGNTEAFF
TRBV6-2/TRBV6-3	TRBJ2-1	CAIKVPGGVYNEQFF
TRBV11-1	TRBJ1-3	CASSLVGIHSTVPGNTIYF
TRBV5-1	TRBJ1-6	CASSWPDSPLHF
TRBV30	TRBJ2-7	CAWTPRPRRGTYEQYF
TRBV6-5	TRBJ1-1	CASSNTGGLSEAFF
TRBV7-9	TRBJ2-3	CASSLTGGNVGDTQYF
TRBV12-3/TRBV12-4	TRBJ1-1	CASSRQELNTEAFF
TRBV5-6	TRBJ2-3	CASSYQGAGDTQYF
TRBV12-3/TRBV12-4	TRBJ1-1	CASSLYPGTTEAFF
TRBV28	TRBJ1-5	CASSFGSGSQPQHF
TRBV28	TRBJ1-4	CASSSPGMGANEKLFF
TRBV5-1	TRBJ2-7	CASSFGTSGGYSYEQYF
TRBV19	TRBJ2-2	CASSKGQLNTGELFF
TRBV10-2	TRBJ1-5	CASSESHLNQPQHF
TRBV10-3	TRBJ1-5	CAISESDRGVHQPQHF
TRBV19	TRBJ2-1	CASSGRLFLEQFF
TRBV5-1	TRBJ1-2	CASSQPARDSENYGYTF
TRBV12-3/TRBV12-4	TRBJ2-5	CASRAGVRGETQYF
TRBV4-2	TRBJ2-1	CASSQEGKTGEIF
TRBV10-3	TRBJ1-2	CAISDDSKIRGYTF
TRBV20-1	TRBJ2-7	CSATTAVGEQYF
TRBV5-1	TRBJ1-4	CASSSTGLEEKLFF
TRBV7-9	TRBJ1-5	CASSLENQPQHF
TRBV29-1	TRBJ1-1	CSVEDLGSSTEAFF
TRBV4-3	TRBJ2-2	CASRLALAAGELFF
TRBV20-1	TRBJ2-1	CSAHTAGSWGNEQFF
TRBV7-9	TRBJ2-1	CASSLEGAYEQFF
TRBV5-3	TRBJ2-1	CARSLHFYNEQFF
TRBV7-6	TRBJ2-1	CASSLPPWSSYNEQFF
TRBV15	TRBJ1-6	CATSAAPRSPLHF
TRBV12-5	TRBJ2-7	CASGWILAGSTYEQYF
TRBV6-1	TRBJ1-4	CAGHRSYNEKLFF
TRBV29-1	TRBJ2-7	CSVEQGANEQYF
TRBV4-1	TRBJ1-1	CASSQDPGLRGMNTEAFF
TRBV20-1	TRBJ2-1	CSAREAGNSYNEQFF
TRBV10-3	TRBJ2-2	CAISEPSREVVSGELFF
TRBV2	TRBJ1-2	CASSLTRDTNYGYTF
TRBV20-1	TRBJ2-3	CSARDQDTDTQYF
TRBV4-3	TRBJ2-7	CASSQDPQGRNEQYF
TRBV7-9	TRBJ1-4	CASSLKGGQTDF
TRBV25-1	TRBJ2-4	CASSVRDGALPKNIQYF